Below are 12 T cell receptor beta chains sequenced from a single sample in a study of blood T cells in healthy people across ages. Using a J-beta primer mix together with a sample-barcoded 5' primer, a second PCR was run for roughly 6 to 11 cycles. One entry per CDR3 protein results from TCRdb running MiXCR on the 5' RACE reads. This repertoire shows about 1.6 million distinct CDR3 sequences, almost 35% found once; its top ten account for over 9%. What was sequenced was blood. Every receptor here comes from a woman in her thirties in good health.

This clonotype showed up just a few times. The V gene is TRBV12-3 or TRBV12-4, the J gene TRBJ1-2; the D is unclear. There are 14 residues in the CDR3. V lost 4 bases and J 4 bases, leaving 13 bases between the germline ends. DNA of the CDR3: TGTGCCAGCAGTTCTAAAAGGAGGAGCTATGGCTACACCTTC. Translation gives CASSSKRRSYGYTF.

Ten or more counts support this clonotype. The chain recombines TRBV7-9 with TRBJ2-6; D gene uncertain. CDR3 length equals 14 residues. CDR1 is SEHNR and CDR2 is FQNEAQ in the germline V gene (reference sequence). V lost 5 bases, J lost 2 bases, and 7 bases lay in between. As DNA, the CDR3 is TGTGCCAGCAGCCCGACCACTGGGGCCAACGTCCTGACTTTC. Its protein is CASSPTTGANVLTF.

This clonotype was seen a handful of times. This chain connects TRBV3-1 to TRBJ2-3, with 8 positions matching TRBD1. The CDR3 is 16 residues long. Trimming removed 4 bases from V and 4 bases from J; junction bases left unmatched: 10. Looked up from germline, CDR1 is LGHDT and CDR2 is YNNKEL (reference sequence). CDR3 amino acids: CASSPEDGQGADTQYF. The CDR3 nucleotides read TGTGCCAGCAGCCCTGAAGACGGACAGGGTGCAGATACGCAGTATTTT.

This clonotype has at least ten counts. V usage is TRBV4-1 and J usage is TRBJ2-3; 11 bases fit TRBD2. CDR1 is MGHRA, CDR2 YSYEKL, per germline. CDR3 length equals 16 residues. With V trimmed by 1 base and J by 2 bases, 2 bases remained unmatched. Here the CDR3 reads CASSQGLAGSTDTQYF. The DNA of the CDR3 is TGCGCCAGCAGCCAAGGACTAGCGGGGTCCACAGATACGCAGTATTTT.

The table lists this clonotype with many counts. This sequence joins TRBV12-3 or TRBV12-4 and TRBJ2-3, with 7 bases lining up with TRBD2. The CDR3 has 13 residues. J lost 2 bases, V lost 8 bases, and 4 bases had no gene match. This CDR3 is CASSSGVTDTQYF. The CDR3 DNA follows: TGTGCCAGCTCAAGCGGGGTCACAGATACGCAGTATTTT.

This clonotype came up a few times. This chain joins TRBV15 and TRBJ2-1; 7 nucleotides agree with TRBD1. The germline CDR1 and CDR2 sequences are LNHNV and YYDKDF (reference sequence). CDR3 length: 15 amino acids. V lost 6 bases and J lost 4; bases outside the gene matches: 9. CDR3 nucleotides: TGTGCCACCAGAATGACAGGGCGGAGTTACAATGAGCAGTTCTTC. Residues: CATRMTGRSYNEQFF.

This clonotype has a handful of counts. This rearrangement joins TRBV28 to TRBJ1-1; TRBD1 might be the D (6 bases). This CDR3 region has 15 residues. Germline CDR1 MDHEN, CDR2 SYDVKM. V was cut by 6 bases and J by 5 bases, with 19 bases left in between. The CDR3 DNA is TGTGCCAGCAGCAGCTTTCTACAGGGTAAGACTGAAGCTTTCTTT. Its translation is CASSSFLQGKTEAFF.

In nucleotides, the CDR3 is TGTGCCATCAGGGAGCGGGGATACTACAATGAGCAGTTCTTC. This sequence encodes CAIRERGYYNEQFF. This chain connects TRBV10-3 to TRBJ2-1; 7 bases align to TRBD2. After removal of 6 bases from V and 3 bases from J, the junction contained 5 bases not matched to a gene. The V gene's germline CDR1 is ENHRY and CDR2 SYGVKD. There are 14 residues in the CDR3.

The rearrangement joins TRBV2 to TRBJ2-5; D may be TRBD2 (6 bases). This CDR3 spans 16 amino acids. CDR1 is SNHLY and CDR2 is FYNNEI in the germline V gene. V was clipped by 6 bases and J by 4 bases, with 21 bases between them. This CDR3 reads CASRVGDSAIGETQYF. DNA of the CDR3: TGTGCCAGCAGGGTCGGGGACTCCGCAATAGGAGAGACCCAGTACTTC.

This chain joins TRBV9 and TRBJ2-1; 8 bases agree with TRBD2. With 3 bases clipped from V and 6 bases from J, the junction kept 8 bases outside the gene matches. Germline V gene sequence: CDR1 SGDLS, CDR2 YYNGEE. This CDR3 has 15 residues. CDR3 region: CASSGTSRGGNEQFF. CDR3 sequence (DNA): TGTGCCAGCAGCGGGACTAGCAGGGGAGGCAATGAGCAGTTCTTC.

The chain combines TRBV6-6 with TRBJ2-3, with D perhaps TRBD2 (6 bases). The CDR3 loop spans 16 amino acids. The V and J ends lost 0 bases and 2 bases respectively, with 12 bases between them. The germline CDR1 and CDR2 sequences are MNHNY and SVGAGI (reference sequence). The CDR3 nucleotides are TGTGCCAGCAGTTACTCGAGGGACTGGGACACAGATACGCAGTATTTT. Its translation is CASSYSRDWDTDTQYF.

The V and J genes are TRBV5-4 and TRBJ2-7; D may be TRBD2 (5 bases). Germline CDR1 is SGHNT and CDR2 is YYREEE (reference sequence). The CDR3 consists of 16 residues. With 0 bases removed from V and 6 bases from J, the gap between germline ends came to 19 bases. DNA of the CDR3: TGTGCCAGCAGCTTGGCCTTCGCAGGACTTGCACCCGAGCAGTACTTC. Translation gives CASSLAFAGLAPEQYF.